The 28 T cell receptor beta chains presented below share a single source sample, sequenced in a study of blood T cell repertoires in COVID-19. The table came from immunoSEQ multiplex PCR; TCRdb's copy has only in-frame clones and leaves some out. Here the sample spans approximately 470,000 clones, approximately 85% being singletons. The material sequenced was peripheral blood. The receptors were gathered from a human donor in a cohort sampled during active COVID-19.

The chain employs TRBV25-1 and TRBJ2-1, with 8 bases identical to TRBD2. Germline V lookup: CDR1 MGHDK, CDR2 SYGVNS. This CDR3 comprises 15 residues. V gave up 2 bases and J gave up 5 bases; unmatched junction bases: 5. In DNA, the CDR3 is TGTGCCAGCAGTGAACGGCTAGCGGGCCACAATGAGCAGTTCTTC. Residues: CASSERLAGHNEQFF.

CDR3 in amino acids: CASSLSFSLNEKLFF. The CDR3 DNA reads as TGTGCCAGCAGCTTATCATTTAGCCTTAATGAAAAACTGTTTTTT. The chain couples TRBV11-2 to TRBJ1-4; no definite D call. This CDR3 contains 15 residues. The germline V gene encodes CDR1 SGHAT and CDR2 FQNNGV. Trimming pared 2 bases from V and 4 bases from J, leaving 11 bases between.

The chain has TRBV11-2 and TRBJ1-3, with TRBD1 as a possible D gene (5 bases). CDR1 and CDR2 (germline): SGHAT, FQNNGV. V was shortened by 8 bases and J by 0 bases, with 26 bases between the two germline ends. The CDR3 consists of 19 residues. This CDR3 is CASATRRPGGTYSGNTIYF. In nucleotides, the CDR3 is TGTGCCAGCGCAACTCGTCGGCCGGGGGGGACCTACTCTGGAAACACCATATATTTT.

The chain couples TRBV30 to TRBJ1-5; D might be TRBD1 (6 bases). V lost 3 bases and J 5 bases, leaving 14 bases between the germline ends. This CDR3 spans 14 amino acids. The V gene's germline CDR1 is GTSNPN and CDR2 SVGIG (reference sequence). CDR3 DNA: TGTGCCTGGAGCCAAGGACAGACTGATCAGCCCCAGCATTTT. Amino acids: CAWSQGQTDQPQHF.

This chain joins TRBV4-2 and TRBJ1-4; no clear D gene. CDR1 is LGHNA, CDR2 YNFKEQ, per germline. There are 14 residues in the CDR3. Between the trimmed V and J ends, which lost 1 base and 7 bases, there was a span of 10 bases. The CDR3 DNA follows: TGTGCCAGCAGCCAAGTCCCGAGTTTTGAAAAACTGTTTTTT. Translation: CASSQVPSFEKLFF.

The CDR3 here is CASSARAPDRAGTGYNEQFF. The CDR3, as DNA: TGCGCCAGCAGCGCCAGGGCCCCCGACAGAGCCGGAACTGGGTACAATGAGCAGTTCTTC. The rearrangement uses TRBV4-1 and TRBJ2-1, with D possibly being TRBD1 (5 bases). Germline loops: CDR1 MGHRA, CDR2 YSYEKL. This CDR3 region has 20 residues. V was clipped by 5 bases and J by 4 bases, with 30 bases between them.

CDR3 in amino acids: CAWRKGWQGGETQYF. CDR3 DNA: TGTGCCTGGAGGAAGGGTTGGCAGGGTGGGGAGACCCAGTACTTC. The chain combines TRBV30 with TRBJ2-5; D possibly corresponds to TRBD1 (5 bases). The V gene lost 3 bases and the J gene lost 5 bases, with 19 bases spanning the gap. Looked up from germline, CDR1 is GTSNPN and CDR2 is SVGIG (reference sequence). The CDR3 is 15 amino acids.

The CDR3 DNA reads as TGTGCCAGTAGACCCGAAAGGGACAGTTTGGATGGCTACACCTTC. It yields the protein CASRPERDSLDGYTF. V is TRBV19 and J is TRBJ1-2; 7 bases are a match to TRBD1. Germline CDR1 LNHDA, CDR2 SQIVND (reference sequence). The junction had 13 bases not matched to a gene; V was cut back by 6 bases and J by 6 bases. The CDR3 runs to 15 residues.

Comment on this clone: At one boundary the junction diverges from the germline segment, which might be a read error. V usage is TRBV3-1 (or the pseudogene TRBV3-2) and J usage is TRBJ2-7, with D perhaps matching TRBD1 (6 bases). The V gene's germline CDR1 is LGHDT and CDR2 YNNKEL (reference sequence). This CDR3 region has 15 residues. The CDR3 sequence: CVSSLYPRTAYEQYF. The DNA for the CDR3 is TGTGTCAGCAGCCTCTATCCCCGGACAGCCTACGAGCAGTACTTC.

The rearrangement uses TRBV2 and TRBJ2-5; D not resolved. The V gene lost 4 bases and the J gene lost 2 bases, with 5 bases spanning the gap. CDR1 is SNHLY, CDR2 FYNNEI, per germline. There are 12 residues in the CDR3. CDR3 in amino acids: CASSAQQETQYF. Here the CDR3 DNA reads TGTGCCAGCAGTGCTCAGCAAGAGACCCAGTACTTC.

This chain links TRBV6-5 with TRBJ2-7; D remains ambiguous. Trimming removed 5 bases at V and 5 bases at J, with 19 bases between. The CDR3 has 15 residues. Germline CDR1 and CDR2: MNHEY and SVGAGI. In nucleotides, the CDR3 is TGTGCCAGCAGTAGAGTACAGTTACCTCTCCACGAGCAGTACTTC. Its protein product is CASSRVQLPLHEQYF.

The V call is TRBV4-3, the J call TRBJ2-7, with a tentative D call TRBD1 (5 bases). The germline CDR1 and CDR2 sequences are LGHNA and YSLEER. The CDR3 consists of 14 residues. Trimming cost V 1 base and J 2 bases, with 9 bases left between them. CDR3 DNA: TGCGCCAGCAGCCAAGTCGACAGAACCTACGAGCAGTACTTC. Translating gives CASSQVDRTYEQYF.

A single count supports this clone. The rearrangement links TRBV30 to TRBJ1-2; possible D gene TRBD1, 5 bases. This CDR3 region has 23 residues. The germline CDR1 and CDR2 sequences are GTSNPN and SVGIG (reference sequence). Between the trimmed V and J ends, which lost 2 bases and 4 bases, there was a span of 41 bases. This chain's CDR3 is CAWSPIGGAWWAVRSGVPYGYTF. CDR3 DNA sequence: TGTGCCTGGAGTCCCATAGGAGGGGCATGGTGGGCAGTTCGATCGGGGGTTCCCTATGGCTACACCTTC. Based on the CDR3 plus reference TRBV30 and TRBJ1-2, the full variable domain is SQTIHQWPATLVQPVGSPLSLECTVEGTSNPNLYWYRQAAGRGLQLLFYSVGIGQISSEVPQNLSASRPQDRQFILSSKKLLLSDSGFYLCAWSPIGGAWWAVRSGVPYGYTFGSGTRLTVV.

The chain couples TRBV7-3 to TRBJ2-1; no firm D call. Germline V gene data show CDR1 as SGHTA and CDR2 as FQGTGA. The CDR3 spans 12 residues. V lost 3 bases and J 6 bases, leaving 6 bases between the germline ends. As DNA, the CDR3 is TGTGCCAGCAGCTTCTCAGGCAATGAGCAGTTCTTC. This translates into CASSFSGNEQFF.

The V and J genes are TRBV20-1 and TRBJ1-1; TRBD1 is a possible D gene (5 bases). The V gene lost 3 bases and the J gene lost 3 bases, with 14 bases spanning the gap. The CDR3 totals 14 residues. In germline, CDR1 is DFQATT, CDR2 SNEGSKA (reference sequence). The CDR3 coding sequence is TGCAGTGCTAGTAGGGGTGTTAGGGACACTGAAGCTTTCTTT. Encoded protein: CSASRGVRDTEAFF.

The rearrangement joins TRBV7-2 to TRBJ1-1; 7 nucleotides line up with TRBD1. Germline CDR1 reads SGHTA; CDR2 reads FQGNSA. Losses at the gene ends were 4 bases for V and 4 bases for J; bases not matched to a gene: 6. The CDR3 is 14 residues long. In DNA form, the CDR3 reads TGTGCCAGCAGCTCACAGAACAGGGGCACTGAAGCTTTCTTT. Protein: CASSSQNRGTEAFF.

There are a few counts of this clone. The chain is built from TRBV5-8 and TRBJ1-1; weak D call: TRBD1 (5 bases). This CDR3 region has 16 residues. Germline V lookup: CDR1 SGHTS, CDR2 YDEGEE. Trimming took off 4 bases at V and 6 bases at J, with 22 bases between the two ends. CDR3 nucleotides: TGTGCCAGCAGCCCTTCCCCCAGGGAACGCATAGCTGAAGCTTTCTTT. This codes for CASSPSPRERIAEAFF.

V gene TRBV7-2 combines with J gene TRBJ2-1; 7 positions agree with TRBD2. Per germline, CDR1 SGHTA and CDR2 FQGNSA. CDR3 length equals 16 residues. V lost 5 bases and J lost 0; bases outside the gene matches: 7. The CDR3 sequence: CASSPHAGVSYNEQFF. In DNA form, the CDR3 reads TGTGCCAGCAGCCCTCATGCGGGGGTCTCCTACAATGAGCAGTTCTTC.

V gene TRBV6-5 combines with J gene TRBJ1-5; perhaps TRBD1 as D (5 bases). The germline V gene encodes CDR1 MNHEY and CDR2 SVGAGI. The V gene lost 10 bases and the J gene lost 0 bases, with 16 bases spanning the gap. CDR3 size: 15 residues. In nucleotides, the CDR3 is TGTGCCACTGGTCGGGGGGAAGATAGCAATCAGCCCCAGCATTTT. Its protein is CATGRGEDSNQPQHF.

This clone has a handful of counts. This chain uses TRBV2 with TRBJ1-5, with a possible D match to TRBD1 (5 bases). The V end lost 6 bases, the J end lost 6 bases, and 18 bases lay between the germline ends. This CDR3 region has 15 residues. Germline assignment: CDR1 SNHLY and CDR2 FYNNEI. The CDR3 is CASSPRVITSQPQHF. CDR3 DNA: TGTGCCAGCAGCCCCAGGGTAATAACGAGTCAGCCCCAGCATTTT.

The gene calls are TRBV11-2 and TRBJ2-7; no definite D call. CDR3 length equals 15 residues. Germline-derived CDR1 and CDR2 are SGHAT and FQNNGV. Trimming shortened V by 0 bases and J by 0 bases, and 9 bases separated the two germline ends. DNA of the CDR3: TGTGCCAGCAGCTTAGAGTCGCATAGCTCCTACGAGCAGTACTTC. It encodes CASSLESHSSYEQYF. The complete variable domain, with remaining parts taken from reference TRBV11-2 and TRBJ2-7, reads EAGVAQSPRYKIIEKRQSVAFWCNPISGHATLYWYQQILGQGPKLLIQFQNNGVVDDSQLPKDRFSAERLKGVDSTLKIQPAKLEDSAVYLCASSLESHSSYEQYFGPGTRLTVT.

The chain uses TRBV3-1 (or the pseudogene TRBV3-2) and TRBJ2-5; the match to TRBD2 covers 11 bases. The CDR3 loop spans 14 amino acids. The germline CDR1 and CDR2 sequences are LGHDT and YNNKEL (reference sequence). Trimming cost V 7 bases and J 1 base; bases outside gene matches: 2. This chain's CDR3 is CASNLAGGQETQYF. CDR3 bases: TGTGCCAGCAACCTAGCGGGGGGCCAAGAGACCCAGTACTTC.

The chain employs TRBV7-2 and TRBJ1-5; D may be TRBD1 (5 bases). The CDR3 consists of 13 residues. The V gene's germline CDR1 is SGHTA and CDR2 FQGNSA. V dropped 1 base and J dropped 8 bases, with 9 bases sitting between them. CDR3 nucleotide sequence: TGTGCCAGCAGCTTAGGCAGGGTTGAGCCCCAGCATTTT. It is translated as CASSLGRVEPQHF.

In the case of this clone: Different DNA sequences within this sample yield the same CDR3. The chain employs TRBV28 and TRBJ2-1; tentative D call: TRBD2 (5 bases). This CDR3 is built from 12 residues. Germline CDR1 is MDHEN and CDR2 is SYDVKM. V gave up 7 bases and J gave up 3 bases, with 7 bases separating them. The chain's CDR3 is CASTGGYNEQFF. The CDR3 nucleotides read TGTGCCAGCACTGGAGGCTACAATGAGCAGTTCTTC.

The chain combines TRBV2 with TRBJ2-1; 11 nucleotides line up with TRBD2. V shed 3 bases, J shed 8 bases, and the junction held 3 bases outside the gene matches. CDR1 is SNHLY, CDR2 FYNNEI, per germline. CDR3 size: 14 residues. CDR3 amino acids: CASSEGLAVDEQFF. The CDR3 coding sequence is TGTGCCAGCAGTGAGGGACTAGCGGTCGATGAGCAGTTCTTC.

CDR3 in amino acids: CASSFPQGHYTNEKLFF. CDR3 DNA: TGTGCCAGCAGCTTCCCACAGGGGCACTACACTAATGAAAAACTGTTTTTT. The V and J genes are TRBV7-2 and TRBJ1-4, with TRBD1 identical over 7 bases. The CDR3 runs 17 residues. V was pared by 3 bases and J by 2 bases, with 9 bases of the junction left unmatched. Per the germline V gene, CDR1 is SGHTA and CDR2 is FQGNSA.

The chain is built from TRBV7-8 and TRBJ2-2, with D maybe TRBD1 (6 bases). Germline V gene sequence: CDR1 SGHVS, CDR2 FQNEAQ. This CDR3 region has 14 residues. V gave up 2 bases and J gave up 15 bases, with 19 bases separating them. CDR3 sequence (DNA): TGTGCCAGCAGCTTAAGGTCAGGGGCCTCGACAATGTTTTTT. Amino acids: CASSLRSGASTMFF.

The V and J genes are TRBV4-3 and TRBJ2-2, with TRBD2 matching over 11 bases. V trimming: 3 bases; J trimming: 2 bases; junction bases outside the gene matches: 2. The CDR3 sequence is 16 residues long. Germline lookup yields CDR1 LGHNA and CDR2 YSLEER. CDR3 residues: CASSQGLADNTGELFF. The CDR3 nucleotides are TGCGCCAGCAGCCAGGGACTAGCGGACAACACCGGGGAGCTGTTTTTT.